Listed here are 9 T cell receptor beta chains from one sample, sequenced in a study of CD8+ T cells in alopecia areata. Sequencing templates came from extracted RNA that was reverse transcribed into cDNA. Assay: immunoSEQ multiplex PCR; the TCRdb copy retains only in-frame clones and omits some. The sample has about 190,000 clones, 45% to 75% seen once. The sample's treatment: oral pan-JAK inhibitor, 5-10 mg twice daily. The specimen comprised CD4+ T cells sorted from blood, sampled at week 4, from a patient treated with tofacitinib. The receptors were gathered from a human donor with alopecia areata.

The gene calls are TRBV29-1 and TRBJ2-3; 11 bases are shared with TRBD2. CDR1 SQVTM and CDR2 ANQGSEA come from the germline V gene. V shed 8 bases and J 7 bases; nucleotides not matched to a gene: 11. The CDR3 has 14 amino acids. The CDR3 DNA reads TGCAGCCATGACCAGACTAGCGGGACATATACGCAGTATTTT. Encoded protein: CSHDQTSGTYTQYF.

The chain recombines TRBV29-1 with TRBJ2-5; TRBD1 is a possible D gene (5 bases). V was clipped by 4 bases and J by 3 bases, with 9 bases between them. Looked up from germline, CDR1 is SQVTM and CDR2 is ANQGSEA. This CDR3 region has 12 residues. This CDR3 reads CSVARAEETQYF. CDR3 nucleotides: TGCAGCGTTGCCAGGGCTGAAGAGACCCAGTACTTC.

V gene TRBV19 combines with J gene TRBJ2-1, with TRBD2 identical over 11 bases. Trimming cost V 6 bases and J 2 bases; bases outside gene matches: 6. The germline CDR1 and CDR2 sequences are LNHDA and SQIVND (reference sequence). The CDR3 covers 16 residues. DNA for the CDR3: TGTGCCAGTAGGCTAGCGGGAGGCCTTACCTACAATGAGCAGTTCTTC. Protein sequence: CASRLAGGLTYNEQFF.

The CDR3 DNA reads as TGCAGCGTGGGACAGGGTATTGTTAACGAGCAGTACTTC. Residues: CSVGQGIVNEQYF. The chain has TRBV29-1 and TRBJ2-7; TRBD1 aligns across 9 bases. The CDR3 sequence is 13 residues long. V lost 6 bases to trimming and J lost 5 bases; unmatched junction nucleotides: 8. Germline loops: CDR1 SQVTM, CDR2 ANQGSEA.

The genes are TRBV4-1 and TRBJ1-3; no reliable D call. This CDR3 is built from 15 residues. Germline V CDR1 and CDR2: MGHRA, YSYEKL. The V gene lost 0 bases and the J gene lost 2 bases, with 8 bases spanning the gap. CDR3: CASSQDPETGNTIYF. CDR3 in DNA: TGCGCCAGCAGCCAAGACCCGGAGACTGGAAACACCATATATTTT.

The chain recombines TRBV13 with TRBJ2-6, with TRBD1 matching 10 bases. CDR3 length: 19 amino acids. Unmatched junction bases numbered 11, after V lost 5 bases and J lost 1 base. Germline-derived CDR1 and CDR2 are PRHDT and FYEKMQ (reference sequence). The CDR3 DNA sequence: TGTGCCAGCAGCCCTTACCAGGGGACAGGGGATTCTGGGGCCAACGTCCTGACTTTC. This translates into CASSPYQGTGDSGANVLTF.

The chain combines TRBV5-1 with TRBJ2-1, with a weak D call TRBD1 (6 bases). Trimming removed 1 base from V and 0 bases from J, with 11 bases in between. This CDR3 has 16 residues. Germline V gene data show CDR1 as SGHRS and CDR2 as YFSETQ. CDR3 region: CASSLNVGGSYNEQFF. The CDR3 coding sequence is TGCGCCAGCAGCTTGAATGTAGGGGGCTCCTACAATGAGCAGTTCTTC.

This clone was picked up a small number of times. The chain couples TRBV6-5 to TRBJ1-2; TRBD1 aligns across 7 bases. CDR3 length: 14 residues. With V trimmed by 8 bases and J by 2 bases, 8 bases remained unmatched. Germline lookup yields CDR1 MNHEY and CDR2 SVGAGI. The CDR3 spells CASRRGRENYGYTF. For the CDR3, the DNA is TGTGCCAGCCGAAGGGGGCGCGAGAACTATGGCTACACCTTC.

The chain uses TRBV6-5 and TRBJ2-5; D not certain. V lost 4 bases, J lost 1 base, and 1 base lay in between. CDR3 length: 11 amino acids. Germline assignment: CDR1 MNHEY and CDR2 SVGAGI. CDR3 coding DNA: TGTGCCAGCAGTTTCCAAGAGACCCAGTACTTC. It encodes CASSFQETQYF.